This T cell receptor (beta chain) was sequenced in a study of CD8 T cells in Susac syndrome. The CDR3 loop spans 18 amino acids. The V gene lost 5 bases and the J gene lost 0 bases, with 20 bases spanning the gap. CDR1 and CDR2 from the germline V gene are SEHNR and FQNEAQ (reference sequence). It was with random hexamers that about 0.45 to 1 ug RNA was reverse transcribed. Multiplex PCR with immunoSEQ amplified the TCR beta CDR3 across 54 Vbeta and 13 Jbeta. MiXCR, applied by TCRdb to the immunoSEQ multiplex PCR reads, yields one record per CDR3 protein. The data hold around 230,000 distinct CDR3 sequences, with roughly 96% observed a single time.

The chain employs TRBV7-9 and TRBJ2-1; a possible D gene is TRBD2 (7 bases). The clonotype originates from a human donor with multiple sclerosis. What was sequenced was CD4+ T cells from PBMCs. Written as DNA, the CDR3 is TGTGCCAGCAGCCACCCGCTCGGGGGCGGGAGCTCCTACAATGAGCAGTTCTTC. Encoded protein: CASSHPLGGGSSYNEQFF.